Here is one T cell receptor beta chain with its context. The assay was immunoSEQ multiplex PCR, and TCRdb's table has in-frame clones only and misses some. The top ten clones hold 4.5% to 6.5% of a sample with some 84,000 clones, about nine tenths of them seen once. Each individual provided 1 to 8 samples (taken pretreatment and on-treatment). These data belong to a study of PD-L1 blockade in urothelial cancer. Study context: Median T cell yield from blood was around 140,000.

This CDR3 spans 12 amino acids. V dropped 3 bases and J dropped 4 bases, with 8 bases sitting between them. CDR1 is SQVTM, CDR2 ANQGSEA, per germline. The clonotype comes from a woman aged 70-85 years with urothelial cancer. This material consisted of PBMCs, taken around atezolizumab (anti-PD-L1) treatment. V gene TRBV29-1 combines with J gene TRBJ2-3, with TRBD2 as a possible D gene (5 bases). CDR3 protein: CSVERVSDTQYF. The CDR3 bases are TGCAGCGTTGAGAGGGTCTCAGATACGCAGTATTTT.